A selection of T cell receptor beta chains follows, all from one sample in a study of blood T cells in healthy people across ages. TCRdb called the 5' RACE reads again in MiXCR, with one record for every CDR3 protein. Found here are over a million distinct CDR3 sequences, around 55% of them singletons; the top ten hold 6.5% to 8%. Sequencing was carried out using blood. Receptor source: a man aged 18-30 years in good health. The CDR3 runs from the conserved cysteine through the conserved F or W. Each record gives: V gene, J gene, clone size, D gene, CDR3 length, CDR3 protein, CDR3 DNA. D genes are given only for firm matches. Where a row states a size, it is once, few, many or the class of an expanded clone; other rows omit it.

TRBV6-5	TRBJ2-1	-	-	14	CASRRGASYNEQFF	TGTGCCAGCCGCCGGGGGGCCTCCTACAATGAGCAGTTCTTC
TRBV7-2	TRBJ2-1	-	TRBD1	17	CASSWDRRSPSNNEQFF	TGTGCCAGCAGTTGGGACAGGCGCTCCCCCTCCAACAATGAGCAGTTCTTC
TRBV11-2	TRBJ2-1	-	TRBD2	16	CASSSRTSGRDNEQFF	TGTGCCAGCAGCTCTCGGACTAGCGGGAGGGACAATGAGCAGTTCTTC
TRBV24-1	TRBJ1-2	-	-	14	CAASPRVVNYGYTF	TGTGCCGCCAGTCCCCGGGTTGTTAACTATGGCTACACCTTC
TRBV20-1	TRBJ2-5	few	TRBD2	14	CSARDGREGETQYF	TGCAGTGCTAGAGATGGGCGGGAGGGGGAGACCCAGTACTTC
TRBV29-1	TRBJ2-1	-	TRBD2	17	CSVDPIGTSANCNEQFF	TGCAGCGTTGACCCGATAGGGACTAGCGCTAACTGCAATGAGCAGTTCTTC
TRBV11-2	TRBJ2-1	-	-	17	CASSLGDRGGWYHEQFF	TGTGCCAGCAGCTTAGGGGACCGGGGAGGTTGGTACCATGAGCAGTTCTTC
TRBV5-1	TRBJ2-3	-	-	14	CASSAGPSTDTQYF	TGCGCCAGCAGCGCAGGGCCAAGCACAGATACGCAGTATTTT
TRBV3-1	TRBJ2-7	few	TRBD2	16	CASSQGTSGWAYEQYF	TGTGCCAGCAGCCAAGGGACTAGCGGATGGGCCTACGAGCAGTACTTC
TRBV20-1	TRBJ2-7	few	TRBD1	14	CSAGPGQGPYEQYF	TGCAGTGCTGGACCGGGACAGGGACCCTACGAGCAGTACTTC
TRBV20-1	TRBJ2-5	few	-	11	CSARWGETQYF	TGCAGTGCTAGGTGGGGGGAGACCCAGTACTTC
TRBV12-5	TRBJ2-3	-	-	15	CASGAGRVATDTQYF	TGTGCTAGTGGGGCGGGCAGGGTAGCTACAGATACGCAGTATTTT
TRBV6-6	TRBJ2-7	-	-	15	CASSYVASASYEQYF	TGTGCCAGCAGTTACGTAGCTAGCGCGTCCTACGAGCAGTACTTC
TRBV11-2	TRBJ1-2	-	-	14	CASSPGTSGTGYTF	TGTGCCAGCAGCCCGGGGACCTCTGGTACTGGCTACACCTTC
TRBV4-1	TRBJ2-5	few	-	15	CASSQDPLALETQYF	TGCGCCAGCAGCCAAGATCCGCTAGCGCTTGAGACCCAGTACTTC
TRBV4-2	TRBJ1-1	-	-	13	CASSHGSYTEAFF	TGTGCCAGCAGCCACGGGTCTTACACTGAAGCTTTCTTT
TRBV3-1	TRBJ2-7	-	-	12	CASSRLAYEQYF	TGTGCCAGCAGCCGACTAGCCTACGAGCAGTACTTC
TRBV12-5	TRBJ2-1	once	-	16	CASGLVDGGPQNEQFF	TGTGCTAGTGGTTTGGTTGACGGGGGGCCTCAAAATGAGCAGTTCTTC
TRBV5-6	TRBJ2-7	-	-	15	CASSASRAYSYEQYF	TGTGCCAGCAGCGCCAGCAGGGCCTACTCCTACGAGCAGTACTTC
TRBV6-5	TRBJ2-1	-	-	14	CASSQVGAGNEQFF	TGTGCCAGCTCCCAAGTGGGTGCCGGAAATGAGCAGTTCTTC
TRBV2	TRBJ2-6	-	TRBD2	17	CASSIAGGFSGANVLTF	TGTGCCAGCAGCATAGCGGGAGGGTTCTCTGGGGCCAACGTCCTGACTTTC
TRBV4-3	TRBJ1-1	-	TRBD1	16	CASSQAWDRGRTEAFF	TGCGCCAGCAGCCAAGCCTGGGACAGGGGGCGGACTGAAGCTTTCTTT
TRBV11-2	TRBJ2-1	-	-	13	CASSPRAFWGQFF	TGTGCCAGCAGCCCGAGGGCTTTCTGGGGGCAGTTCTTC
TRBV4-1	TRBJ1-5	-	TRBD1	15	CASSSGQGRVQPQHF	TGCGCCAGCAGCTCCGGACAGGGAAGGGTTCAGCCCCAGCATTTT
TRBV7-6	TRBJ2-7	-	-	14	CASSLSVDTYEQYF	TGTGCCAGCAGCTTATCGGTGGATACCTACGAGCAGTACTTC
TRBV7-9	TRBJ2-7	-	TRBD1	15	CASSLDRQGAYEQYF	TGTGCCAGCAGCTTAGACCGACAGGGGGCGTACGAGCAGTACTTC
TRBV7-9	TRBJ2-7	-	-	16	CASSLAGRASFYEQYF	TGTGCCAGCAGCTTAGCGGGGCGGGCGTCATTCTACGAGCAGTACTTC
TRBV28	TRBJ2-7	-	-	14	CASINLRDGYEQYF	TGTGCCAGCATCAATCTCCGGGACGGTTACGAGCAGTACTTC
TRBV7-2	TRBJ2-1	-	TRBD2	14	CASSPRSGGVEQFF	TGTGCCAGCAGCCCCCGGAGCGGGGGGGTGGAGCAGTTCTTC
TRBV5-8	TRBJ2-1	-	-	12	CASSKDSREQFF	TGTGCCAGCAGCAAGGACTCCCGTGAGCAGTTCTTC
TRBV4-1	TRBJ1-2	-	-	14	CASSQEQILYGFTF	TGCGCCAGCAGCCAAGAGCAGATACTTTATGGCTTCACCTTC
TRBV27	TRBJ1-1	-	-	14	CASNPTGKNTEAFF	TGTGCCAGCAATCCTACAGGGAAGAACACTGAAGCTTTCTTT
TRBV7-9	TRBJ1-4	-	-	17	CASSFTGFGATNEKLFF	TGTGCCAGCAGCTTCACAGGGTTCGGGGCGACTAATGAAAAACTGTTTTTT
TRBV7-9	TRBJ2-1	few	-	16	CASSLSDSPAYNEQFF	TGTGCCAGCAGCTTATCGGACTCCCCCGCCTACAATGAGCAGTTCTTC
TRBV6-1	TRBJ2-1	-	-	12	CASSDWREEQFF	TGTGCCAGCAGTGATTGGAGGGAGGAGCAGTTCTTC
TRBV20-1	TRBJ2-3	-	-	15	CSARPRGRKPDTQYF	TGCAGTGCTAGACCCCGGGGCCGAAAGCCAGATACGCAGTATTTT
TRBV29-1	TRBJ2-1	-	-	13	CSAVQTGTGEQFF	TGCAGCGCTGTCCAAACAGGGACGGGTGAGCAGTTCTTC
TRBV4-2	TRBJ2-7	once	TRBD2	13	CASSQLAGFEQYF	TGTGCCAGCAGCCAATTAGCGGGATTCGAGCAGTACTTC
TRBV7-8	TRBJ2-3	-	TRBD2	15	CASSAKRGVTDTQYF	TGTGCCAGCAGCGCGAAGCGGGGAGTCACAGATACGCAGTATTTT
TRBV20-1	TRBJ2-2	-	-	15	CSASPSPGGTGELFF	TGCAGTGCTAGTCCTAGCCCCGGGGGCACCGGGGAGCTGTTTTTT
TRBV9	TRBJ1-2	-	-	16	CASSVESGTATYGYTF	TGTGCCAGCAGCGTAGAGTCGGGTACAGCGACATATGGCTACACCTTC
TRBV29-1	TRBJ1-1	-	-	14	CSVEFGSSKAQAFF	TGCAGCGTTGAATTTGGCAGCTCAAAAGCTCAAGCTTTCTTT
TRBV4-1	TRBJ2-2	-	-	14	CASSQWQNTGELFF	TGCGCCAGCAGCCAATGGCAAAACACCGGGGAGCTGTTTTTT
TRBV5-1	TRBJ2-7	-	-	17	CASSPSFASAGSYEQYF	TGCGCCAGCAGCCCATCTTTTGCATCGGCAGGCTCCTACGAGCAGTACTTC
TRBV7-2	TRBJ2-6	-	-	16	CASSLVGDAGANVLTF	TGTGCCAGCAGCTTAGTGGGAGATGCCGGGGCCAACGTCCTGACTTTC
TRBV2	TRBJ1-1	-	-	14	CASSADPGATEAFF	TGTGCCAGCAGTGCGGACCCAGGTGCCACTGAAGCTTTCTTT
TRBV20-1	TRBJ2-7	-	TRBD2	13	CSCRERGSYEQYF	TGCAGCTGTCGGGAGCGGGGCTCCTACGAGCAGTACTTC
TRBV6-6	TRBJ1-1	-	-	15	CASSSRQAEYTEAFF	TGTGCCAGCAGTTCCAGACAGGCGGAGTACACTGAAGCTTTCTTT
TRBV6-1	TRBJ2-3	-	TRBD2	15	CASSESAGVTDTQYF	TGTGCCAGCAGTGAGTCAGCGGGGGTCACAGATACGCAGTATTTT
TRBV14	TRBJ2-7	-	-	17	CASSQAGEGLYSYEQYF	TGTGCCAGCAGCCAAGCAGGGGAAGGACTCTACTCCTACGAGCAGTACTTC
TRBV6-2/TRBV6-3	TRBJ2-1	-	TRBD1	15	CASSTGTGGWNEQFF	TGTGCCAGCAGTACCGGGACAGGGGGCTGGAATGAGCAGTTCTTC
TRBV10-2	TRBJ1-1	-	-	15	CASTLGLWGNTEAFF	TGCGCCAGCACCCTAGGATTGTGGGGGAACACTGAAGCTTTCTTT
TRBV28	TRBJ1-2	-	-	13	CASSLFSGYGYTF	TGTGCCAGCAGCCTCTTTAGCGGCTATGGCTACACCTTC
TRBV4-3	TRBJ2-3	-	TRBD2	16	CASSQDLGGGTDTQYF	TGCGCCAGCAGCCAAGATTTGGGCGGGGGGACAGATACGCAGTATTTT